This T cell receptor beta chain was sequenced during a study of T cell responses to AZD1222 COVID-19 vaccine. Sequencing used immunoSEQ multiplex PCR; TCRdb keeps in-frame clones, though not all of them. Of under 300,000 clones in the sample, approximately 95% were seen once. The CDR3 length is 13 residues. CDR1 and CDR2 (germline): LNHNV, YYDKDF (reference sequence). Trimming cost V 0 bases and J 13 bases, with 15 bases left between them. This receptor was identified in an adult in good health. The J gene is TRBJ1-2, the V gene TRBV15; D not certain. Sequences were derived from peripheral blood, sampled on day 0 of AZD1222 vaccination. The CDR3 nucleotides are TGTGCCACCAGCAGAGACGGATGGGAGGTTCTCACCTTC. It translates to CATSRDGWEVLTF.